The 9 T cell receptor beta chains in this list originate from one sample, sequenced in a study of blood T cell repertoires in COVID-19. Clones were sequenced by immunoSEQ multiplex PCR, and TCRdb holds only the in-frame ones, with some missing. This repertoire shows about 160,000 clones, roughly 90% found once; its top ten account for 15% to 20%. The source material was peripheral blood. The receptors come from a man in his 60s with active or convalescent COVID-19.

The rearrangement joins TRBV27 to TRBJ2-5; D gene unclear. The CDR3 runs to 14 residues. Trimming pared 8 bases from V and 1 base from J, leaving 14 bases between. Germline values: CDR1 MNHEY, CDR2 SMNVEV (reference sequence). CDR3 coding DNA: TGTGCCAGCCAAATTTCCGAGCCCCAAGAGACCCAGTACTTC. It encodes CASQISEPQETQYF.

Note on this clone: The same CDR3 is also encoded by other DNA sequences in this sample. The rearrangement uses TRBV19 and TRBJ1-3, with TRBD1 matching over 8 bases. Unmatched junction bases numbered 3, after V lost 6 bases and J lost 2 bases. Germline V gene lookup returns CDR1 LNHDA and CDR2 SQIVND (reference sequence). This CDR3 spans 14 amino acids. CDR3 nucleotides: TGTGCCAGTAGGCCGACAGGGGCTGGAAACACCATATATTTT. Translated, it gives CASRPTGAGNTIYF.

CDR3 sequence: CASSQVGGTGSYEQYF. The CDR3 DNA reads TGCGCCAGCAGCCAAGTTGGGGGGACAGGGTCCTACGAGCAGTACTTC. The rearrangement uses TRBV4-1 and TRBJ2-7, with TRBD1 identical over 9 bases. From germline, CDR1 is MGHRA and CDR2 YSYEKL. The CDR3 is 16 residues long. J gave up 1 base and V 1 base, and 5 bases lay outside the gene matches.

The rearrangement uses TRBV18 and TRBJ2-2, with TRBD2 matching over 10 bases. Unmatched junction bases numbered 5, after V lost 5 bases and J lost 5 bases. Germline loops: CDR1 KGHSH, CDR2 LQKENI. This CDR3 is built from 15 residues. The chain's CDR3 is CASSVTSGPTGELFF. The CDR3 nucleotides are TGTGCCAGCTCAGTGACTAGCGGGCCTACCGGGGAGCTGTTTTTT.

This chain links TRBV7-2 with TRBJ2-7; 7 nucleotides agree with TRBD2. This CDR3 is built from 16 residues. V shed 0 bases and J 4 bases; nucleotides not matched to a gene: 9. Germline CDR1 is SGHTA and CDR2 is FQGNSA. The CDR3 sequence: CASSLASGRAKYEQYF. The CDR3, as DNA: TGTGCCAGCAGCTTAGCTTCAGGGAGGGCAAAGTACGAGCAGTACTTC.

The CDR3 loop is CASSIGTGGGSTDTQYF. The CDR3 DNA follows: TGTGCCAGTAGTATAGGGACCGGGGGAGGTTCGACAGATACGCAGTATTTT. This chain links TRBV19 with TRBJ2-3; possibly TRBD2 for D (6 bases). This CDR3 comprises 17 residues. Trimming removed 1 base from V and 3 bases from J, with 17 bases in between. Per the germline V gene, CDR1 is LNHDA and CDR2 is SQIVND (reference sequence). The variable domain in full, with the rest retrieved from reference TRBV19 and TRBJ2-3, is DGGITQSPKYLFRKEGQNVTLSCEQNLNHDAMYWYRQDPGQGLRLIYYSQIVNDFQKGDIAEGYSVSREKKESFPLTVTSAQKNPTAFYLCASSIGTGGGSTDTQYFGPGTRLTVL.

The gene calls are TRBV5-4 and TRBJ2-7; TRBD1 matches 9 bases. The CDR3 is made up of 15 amino acids. The germline V gene has CDR1 SGHNT and CDR2 YYREEE (reference sequence). J gave up 6 bases and V 2 bases, and 9 bases lay outside the gene matches. CDR3 DNA sequence: TGTGCCAGCAGCTTTCGGGACAGGGTGGGGGGCGAGCAGTACTTC. Protein product: CASSFRDRVGGEQYF. The whole variable domain, remainder taken from reference TRBV5-4 and TRBJ2-7, is ETGVTQSPTHLIKTRGQQVTLRCSSQSGHNTVSWYQQALGQGPQFIFQYYREEENGRGNFPPRFSGLQFPNYSSELNVNALELDDSALYLCASSFRDRVGGEQYFGPGTRLTVT.

The DNA of the CDR3 is TGTGCCAGCGTCATTGGGACTTCGAGCACCGGGGAGCTGTTTTTT. Translating it yields CASVIGTSSTGELFF. This chain joins TRBV5-6 and TRBJ2-2, with TRBD2 as a possible D gene (6 bases). V was cut by 7 bases and J by 4 bases, with 17 bases left in between. The CDR3 runs to 15 residues. In germline, CDR1 is SGHDT, CDR2 YYEEEE.

This clone was picked up a small number of times. The rearrangement joins TRBV3-1 (or the pseudogene TRBV3-2) to TRBJ1-5; TRBD1 agrees at 7 bases. CDR3 length: 17 amino acids. After removal of 4 bases from V and 2 bases from J, the junction contained 11 bases not matched to a gene. Germline lookup yields CDR1 LGHDT and CDR2 YNNKEL (reference sequence). The CDR3 reads CASSLSQGGLGNQPQHF. As DNA, the CDR3 is TGTGCCAGCAGCCTGTCCCAGGGGGGTTTGGGCAATCAGCCCCAGCATTTT.